The clone carrying this TCR beta chain was seen a handful of times. The target antigen is unknown. Per germline, CDR1 KGHDR and CDR2 SFDVKD. The V end lost 1 base, the J end lost 5 bases, and 5 bases lay between the germline ends. CDR3 length equals 13 residues. The record originates from a study of response to subunit inactivated influenza vaccine. Study results and limitations: Seasonal influenza vaccination, on each occasion, was suggested by the authors to recruit few new T cells.

TCRdb reprocessed the RT-PCR reads with MiXCR, giving one entry per CDR3 protein. The sample shows about 500,000 distinct CDR3 sequences, 13% of them seen only once. This clonotype was sampled from a man between 50 and 59 years old who received an inactivated influenza vaccine. The V call is TRBV24-1, the J call TRBJ2-1; D call uncertain. This specimen was PBMCs from blood, taken 35 to 45 days after vaccination. The CDR3 nucleotides are TGTGCCACCAGTGATTTCCATAACAATGAGCAGTTCTTC. Amino acid sequence: CATSDFHNNEQFF.